This record covers a single TCR beta chain. The source of the sample is a study of blood T cell repertoires in COVID-19. Study-level background: The United States, Italy and Spain were the sources of the acute and convalescent COVID-19 samples. T cells, B-cell-depleted T cells, or PBMCs supplied cDNA or gDNA.

This CDR3 has 17 residues. The J segment lost 6 bases and the V segment lost 3 bases, leaving 10 bases of the junction unmatched. Germline CDR1 reads KGHSY; CDR2 reads FQNENV. In the original analysis: For nucleated cells, counts were estimated from reference gene primer amplification. Repertoires were generated with immunoSEQ multiplex PCR, while TCRdb's copy carries only in-frame clones and drops some. That table furnishes V, J and clone size, whereas the DNA furnished D and trimming. The table lists roughly 250,000 clones, roughly 90% of them singletons. This receptor was obtained from a man in his thirties or forties with acute or convalescent COVID-19. Sequences were obtained from peripheral blood. The chain carries TRBV16 and TRBJ1-4; 10 nucleotides line up with TRBD1. As DNA, the CDR3 is TGTGCCAGCAGCCATCCCGGGACAGGGGTACGAGATGAAAAACTGTTTTTT. Translating it yields CASSHPGTGVRDEKLFF. The full variable domain, with the rest looked up from reference TRBV16 and TRBJ1-4, is GEEVAQTPKHLVRGEGQKAKLYCAPIKGHSYVFWYQQVLKNEFKFLISFQNENVFDETGMPKERFSAKCLPNSPCSLEIQATKLEDSAVYFCASSHPGTGVRDEKLFFGSGTQLSVL.